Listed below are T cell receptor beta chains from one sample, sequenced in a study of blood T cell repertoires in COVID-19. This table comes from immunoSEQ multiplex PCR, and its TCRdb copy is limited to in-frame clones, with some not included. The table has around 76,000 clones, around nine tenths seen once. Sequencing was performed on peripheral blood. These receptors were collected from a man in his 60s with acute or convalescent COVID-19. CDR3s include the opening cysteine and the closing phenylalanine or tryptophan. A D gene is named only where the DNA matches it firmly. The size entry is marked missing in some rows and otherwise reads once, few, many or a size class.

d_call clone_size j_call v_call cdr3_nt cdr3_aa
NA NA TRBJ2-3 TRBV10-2 TGCGCCAGCAGCTCTAGTCGGCTCACAGATACGCAGTATTTT CASSSSRLTDTQYF
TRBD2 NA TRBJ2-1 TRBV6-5 TGTGCCAGCAGCTCAACTAGCGGGAGTTTGTCTGGTTTATTCTTC CASSSTSGSLSGLFF
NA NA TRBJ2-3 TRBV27 TGTGCCAGCAGTGCCCTCGGGGGGCGGGAGCTCCCAGATACGCAGTATTTT CASSALGGRELPDTQYF
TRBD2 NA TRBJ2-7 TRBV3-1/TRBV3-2 TGTGCCAGCAGCCAGGGACTAGCGATATACGAGCAGTACTTC CASSQGLAIYEQYF
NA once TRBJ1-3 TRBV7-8 TGTGCCAGCAGCTTAGGCGTCCTCAAATCTGGAAACACCATATATTTT CASSLGVLKSGNTIYF
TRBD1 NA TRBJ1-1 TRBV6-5 TGTGCCAGCAGTAACAGGGGGGACACTGAAGCTTTCTTT CASSNRGDTEAFF
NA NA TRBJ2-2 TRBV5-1 TGCGCCAGCAGCTTGGAAAAGGGGAGGTCTGACGGGGAGCTGTTTTTT CASSLEKGRSDGELFF
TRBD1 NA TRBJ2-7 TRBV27 TGTGCCAGCAGCCCGGGACAGGTTTTTTACGAGCAGTACTTC CASSPGQVFYEQYF
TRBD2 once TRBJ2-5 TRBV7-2 TGTGCCAGCAGCTTAATGGGGGGGTACCAAGAGACCCAGTACTTC CASSLMGGYQETQYF
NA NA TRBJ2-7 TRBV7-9 TGTGCCAGCAGCCAACAGGGCCCCTACGAGCAGTACTTC CASSQQGPYEQYF
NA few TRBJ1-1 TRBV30 TGTGCCTGCGGGGGGAATGGGGGAGACACTGAAGCTTTCTTT CACGGNGGDTEAFF
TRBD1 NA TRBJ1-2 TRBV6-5 TGTGCCAGCAGAGGGGGACAGGCTAACTATGGCTACACCTTC CASRGGQANYGYTF
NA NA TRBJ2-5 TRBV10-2 TGCGCCAGCAGTGACGGCGGGATTAGGGAGACCCAGTACTTC CASSDGGIRETQYF
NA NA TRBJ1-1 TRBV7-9 TGTGCCAGCAGCTTAGATGAGGGCGAGGACACTGAAGCTTTCTTT CASSLDEGEDTEAFF
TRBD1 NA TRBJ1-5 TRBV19 TGTGCCAGTAGTATAGCTACAGGGGTAAGCAATCAGCCCCAGCATTTT CASSIATGVSNQPQHF
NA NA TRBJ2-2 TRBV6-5 TGTGCCAGCTATCCGGGGGGCCGCGTAGGCGGGGAGCTGTTTTTT CASYPGGRVGGELFF
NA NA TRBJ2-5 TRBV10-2 TGCGCCAGCAGTGAGTTAACTCTGGAGACCCAGTACTTC CASSELTLETQYF
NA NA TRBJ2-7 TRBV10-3 TGTGCCATCAGTGTGGGGACTCCGAAGGGCGAGCAGTACTTC CAISVGTPKGEQYF